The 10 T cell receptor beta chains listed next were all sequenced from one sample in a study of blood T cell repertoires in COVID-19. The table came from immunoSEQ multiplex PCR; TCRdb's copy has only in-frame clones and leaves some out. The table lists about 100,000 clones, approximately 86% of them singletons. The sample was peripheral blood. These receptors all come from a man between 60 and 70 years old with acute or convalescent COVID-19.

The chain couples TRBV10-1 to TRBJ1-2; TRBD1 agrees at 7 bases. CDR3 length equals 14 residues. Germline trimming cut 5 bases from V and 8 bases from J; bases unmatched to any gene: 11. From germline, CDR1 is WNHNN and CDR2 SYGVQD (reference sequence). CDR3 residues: CASSSDRILRGYTF. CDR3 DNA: TGCGCCAGCAGTTCGGACAGGATTTTGCGGGGCTACACCTTC.

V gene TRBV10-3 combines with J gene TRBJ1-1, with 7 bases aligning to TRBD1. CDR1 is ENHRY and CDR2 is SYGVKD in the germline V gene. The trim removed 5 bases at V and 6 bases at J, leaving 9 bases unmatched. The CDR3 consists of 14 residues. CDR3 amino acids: CAISPQGQSAEAFF. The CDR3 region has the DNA TGTGCCATCAGTCCCCAGGGACAGAGCGCTGAAGCTTTCTTT.

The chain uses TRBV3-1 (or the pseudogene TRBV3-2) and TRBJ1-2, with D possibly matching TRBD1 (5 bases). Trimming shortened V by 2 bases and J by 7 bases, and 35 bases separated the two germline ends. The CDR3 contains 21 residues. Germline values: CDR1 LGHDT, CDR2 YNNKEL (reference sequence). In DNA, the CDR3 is TGTGCCAGCAGCCAACCAGGGAATGGCCCGGGAGGCGCCCAAGGAGGTATTGGCTACACCTTC. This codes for CASSQPGNGPGGAQGGIGYTF.

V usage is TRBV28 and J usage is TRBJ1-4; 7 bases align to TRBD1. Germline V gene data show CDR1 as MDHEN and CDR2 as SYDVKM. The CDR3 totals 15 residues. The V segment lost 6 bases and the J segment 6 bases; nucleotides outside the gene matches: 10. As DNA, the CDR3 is TGTGCCAGCAGATTCCAGGGGGTAGGCTATGAAAAACTGTTTTTT. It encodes CASRFQGVGYEKLFF.

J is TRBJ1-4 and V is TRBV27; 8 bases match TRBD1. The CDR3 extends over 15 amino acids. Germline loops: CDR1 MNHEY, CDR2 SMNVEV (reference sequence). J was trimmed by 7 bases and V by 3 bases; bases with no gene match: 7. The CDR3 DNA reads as TGTGCCAGCAGTTTTACAGGGGGTGTGAGTGAAAAACTGTTTTTT. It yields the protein CASSFTGGVSEKLFF.

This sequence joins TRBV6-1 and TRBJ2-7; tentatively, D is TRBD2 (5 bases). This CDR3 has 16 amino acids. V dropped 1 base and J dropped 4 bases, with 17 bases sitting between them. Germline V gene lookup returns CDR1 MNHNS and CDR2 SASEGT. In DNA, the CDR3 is TGTGCCAGCAGTGAAGGGACTCCCCGGGCGGTGTACGAGCAGTACTTC. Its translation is CASSEGTPRAVYEQYF.

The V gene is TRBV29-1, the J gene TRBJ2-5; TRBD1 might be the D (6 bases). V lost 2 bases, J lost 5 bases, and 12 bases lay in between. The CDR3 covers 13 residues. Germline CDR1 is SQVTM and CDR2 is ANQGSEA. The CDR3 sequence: CSVESITGETQYF. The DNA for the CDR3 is TGCAGCGTTGAAAGTATCACAGGGGAGACCCAGTACTTC.

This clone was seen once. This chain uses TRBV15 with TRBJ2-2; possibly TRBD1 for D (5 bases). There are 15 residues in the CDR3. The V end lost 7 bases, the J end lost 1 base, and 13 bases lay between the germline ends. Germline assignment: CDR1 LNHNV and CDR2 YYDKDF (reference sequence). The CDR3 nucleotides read TGTGCCACCATGAGGCAGGGTTGGAACACCGGGGAGCTGTTTTTT. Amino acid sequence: CATMRQGWNTGELFF.

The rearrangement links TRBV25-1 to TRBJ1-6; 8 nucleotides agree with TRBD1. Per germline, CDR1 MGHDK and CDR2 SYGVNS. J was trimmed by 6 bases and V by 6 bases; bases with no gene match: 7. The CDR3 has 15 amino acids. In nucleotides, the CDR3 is TGTGCCAGCAGAGAACGGACAGGGACTAATTCACCCCTCCACTTT. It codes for CASRERTGTNSPLHF.

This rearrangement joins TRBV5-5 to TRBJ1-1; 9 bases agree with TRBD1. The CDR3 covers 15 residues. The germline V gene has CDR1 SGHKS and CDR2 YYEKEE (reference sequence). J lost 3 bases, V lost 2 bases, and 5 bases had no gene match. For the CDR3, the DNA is TGTGCCAGCAGCTTTGGGGGACAGGGATACACTGAAGCTTTCTTT. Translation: CASSFGGQGYTEAFF. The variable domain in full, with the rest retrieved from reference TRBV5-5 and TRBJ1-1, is DAGVTQSPTHLIKTRGQQVTLRCSPISGHKSVSWYQQVLGQGPQFIFQYYEKEERGRGNFPDRFSARQFPNYSSELNVNALLLGDSALYLCASSFGGQGYTEAFFGQGTRLTVV.